This entry lists 27 T cell receptor beta chains sequenced from one sample in a study of response to subunit inactivated influenza vaccine. TCRdb fed the RT-PCR reads into MiXCR, producing one record per CDR3 protein. The sample holds roughly 460,000 distinct CDR3 sequences, 11% seen once. Sequencing used PBMCs from blood, obtained roughly 46 days after vaccination. The receptors originated from a man aged 50 to 60 who received an inactivated influenza vaccine.

This clonotype came up a few times. The chain is built from TRBV7-2 and TRBJ2-3; D might be TRBD2 (6 bases). The V end was cut by 3 bases, the J end by 2 bases, with 12 bases between. The V gene's germline CDR1 is SGHTA and CDR2 FQGNSA. The CDR3 has 15 amino acids. In DNA, the CDR3 is TGTGCCAGCAGCTTCGGAGGGCCCCCCACAGATACGCAGTATTTT. It translates to CASSFGGPPTDTQYF.

This clonotype appeared many times. V usage is TRBV2 and J usage is TRBJ1-3, with no clear D. Trimming took off 9 bases at V and 4 bases at J, with 31 bases between the two ends. The CDR3 sequence is 19 residues long. In germline, CDR1 is SNHLY, CDR2 FYNNEI. DNA of the CDR3: TGTGCCAGTAACGACGGGATAATAAAAAGGGTGGCGAACGGAAACACCATATATTTT. It yields the protein CASNDGIIKRVANGNTIYF.

The V call is TRBV20-1, the J call TRBJ2-7, with TRBD1 as a possible D gene (6 bases). The V end lost 1 base, the J end lost 2 bases, and 24 bases lay between the germline ends. The length of the CDR3 is 18 residues. Per germline, CDR1 DFQATT and CDR2 SNEGSKA (reference sequence). In DNA form, the CDR3 reads TGCAGTGCTAGAGGCGCCCCTCGTAGGACAGAGAGAGCCTACGAGCAGTACTTC. Encoded protein: CSARGAPRRTERAYEQYF.

The chain couples TRBV7-8 to TRBJ2-7, with D possibly being TRBD1 or TRBD2 (5 bases each). Deletions cut 1 base from V and 0 bases from J, with 13 bases between. Germline CDR1 SGHVS, CDR2 FQNEAQ. The CDR3 runs to 16 residues. CDR3 in amino acids: CASSLVRLRGSYEQYF. CDR3 bases: TGTGCCAGCAGCTTAGTGCGGCTGAGGGGCTCCTACGAGCAGTACTTC.

This chain uses TRBV7-8 with TRBJ2-3; the D call may be TRBD1 or TRBD2 (6 bases each). This CDR3 is built from 18 residues. V was cut by 2 bases and J by 1 base, with 19 bases left in between. Germline CDR1 and CDR2: SGHVS and FQNEAQ. The DNA for the CDR3 is TGTGCCAGCAGCTTAACCGGGACAACAACGGGGGGCACAGATACGCAGTATTTT. It specifies CASSLTGTTTGGTDTQYF.

The chain joins TRBV28 to TRBJ2-3; D may be TRBD1 (5 bases). Germline CDR1 and CDR2: MDHEN and SYDVKM. CDR3 size: 15 residues. V was clipped by 2 bases and J by 6 bases, with 15 bases between them. CDR3 protein: CASSLDLQGQDTQYF. CDR3 sequence (DNA): TGTGCCAGCAGTTTAGATCTGCAGGGCCAGGATACGCAGTATTTT. The complete variable domain, with remaining parts taken from reference TRBV28 and TRBJ2-3, reads DVKVTQSSRYLVKRTGEKVFLECVQDMDHENMFWYRQDPGLGLRLIYFSYDVKMKEKGDIPEGYSVSREKKERFSLILESASTNQTSMYLCASSLDLQGQDTQYFGPGTRLTVL.

This clonotype was seen a handful of times. The chain carries TRBV25-1 and TRBJ2-1, with D unresolved. V dropped 2 bases and J dropped 7 bases, with 9 bases sitting between them. The CDR3 is 13 amino acids. Per the germline V gene, CDR1 is MGHDK and CDR2 is SYGVNS. This CDR3 is CASSEATVNEQFF. The CDR3 bases are TGTGCCAGCAGTGAAGCGACCGTGAATGAGCAGTTCTTC.

There are a few counts of this clonotype. This rearrangement joins TRBV9 to TRBJ2-7; the D gene is possibly TRBD1 (8 bases). With 0 bases removed from V and 2 bases from J, the gap between germline ends came to 15 bases. This CDR3 has 16 amino acids. Looked up from germline, CDR1 is SGDLS and CDR2 is YYNGEE. CDR3 nucleotides: TGTGCCAGCAGCGTAGGGGTTACAGGGGGGGCCTACGAGCAGTACTTC. It encodes CASSVGVTGGAYEQYF.

This clonotype turned up a few times. This chain links TRBV3-1 with TRBJ2-5; 10 bases are a match to TRBD1. V shed 4 bases and J 5 bases; nucleotides not matched to a gene: 10. The CDR3 runs 16 residues. Looked up from germline, CDR1 is LGHDT and CDR2 is YNNKEL (reference sequence). The CDR3 bases are TGTGCCAGCAGCCCCGCTTGGGGACAGGGGAAGGAGACCCAGTACTTC. Encoded protein: CASSPAWGQGKETQYF.

This chain uses TRBV28 with TRBJ2-3; no firm D call. Trimming cost V 2 bases and J 1 base, with 10 bases left between them. This CDR3 contains 15 residues. Germline V gives CDR1 MDHEN, CDR2 SYDVKM. CDR3 DNA sequence: TGTGCCAGCAGTTTAGGACCCCGAGGCACAGATACGCAGTATTTT. It codes for CASSLGPRGTDTQYF.

This clonotype was counted only a few times. The V call is TRBV20-1, the J call TRBJ1-2; a possible D gene is TRBD1 (6 bases). This CDR3 is 13 amino acids long. Trimming shortened V by 4 bases and J by 7 bases, and 16 bases separated the two germline ends. Germline V lookup: CDR1 DFQATT, CDR2 SNEGSKA (reference sequence). Here the CDR3 DNA reads TGCAGTGCTATCAGGGGAGCTGGGGGTGGCTACACCTTC. Protein: CSAIRGAGGGYTF.

V usage is TRBV5-1 and J usage is TRBJ2-7; weak D call: TRBD1 (5 bases). Between the trimmed V and J ends, which lost 4 bases and 1 base, there was a span of 9 bases. Germline V CDR1 and CDR2: SGHRS, YFSETQ. The CDR3 has 13 amino acids. DNA for the CDR3: TGCGCCAGCAGCCCGGACATGTCCTACGAGCAGTACTTC. Encoded protein: CASSPDMSYEQYF.

This chain joins TRBV2 and TRBJ2-7; 9 bases are a match to TRBD2. CDR1 is SNHLY, CDR2 FYNNEI, per germline. The CDR3 covers 13 residues. The V segment lost 8 bases and the J segment 6 bases; nucleotides outside the gene matches: 8. The CDR3 DNA follows: TGTGCCAGCGTTCCTCTAGCGGGATCCGAGCAGTACTTC. Its translation: CASVPLAGSEQYF.

There are a few counts of this clonotype. V usage is TRBV15 and J usage is TRBJ2-1, with 7 positions matching TRBD2. Germline CDR1 and CDR2: LNHNV and YYDKDF (reference sequence). The CDR3 consists of 15 residues. V dropped 0 bases and J dropped 4; count of bases not matched to a gene: 3. Here the CDR3 DNA reads TGTGCCACCAGCAGAGACGCGGGAGCGTACAATGAGCAGTTCTTC. Protein product: CATSRDAGAYNEQFF.

This rearrangement joins TRBV27 to TRBJ2-7, with 7 bases matching TRBD2. The CDR3 runs to 13 residues. V gave up 6 bases and J gave up 3 bases; unmatched junction bases: 5. Per germline, CDR1 MNHEY and CDR2 SMNVEV (reference sequence). For the CDR3, the DNA is TGTGCCAGCAGCGCTAGCGGAATCTACGAGCAGTACTTC. Translating it yields CASSASGIYEQYF.

V gene TRBV7-9 combines with J gene TRBJ2-7, with D possibly matching TRBD1 (6 bases). CDR1 SEHNR and CDR2 FQNEAQ come from the germline V gene (reference sequence). The CDR3 runs to 13 residues. Trimming took off 3 bases at V and 6 bases at J, with 12 bases between the two ends. In DNA form, the CDR3 reads TGTGCCAGCAGCTTCCACAGGGACCCCGAGCAGTACTTC. Protein: CASSFHRDPEQYF.

This clonotype was seen ten or more times. This chain joins TRBV20-1 and TRBJ1-4, with D uncertain. This CDR3 region has 14 residues. Trimming shortened V by 0 bases and J by 4 bases, and 9 bases separated the two germline ends. The germline gives CDR1 DFQATT, CDR2 SNEGSKA (reference sequence). CDR3 residues: CSARESGNNEKLFF. The CDR3 bases are TGCAGTGCTAGAGAATCGGGGAATAATGAAAAACTGTTTTTT.

The chain couples TRBV12-3 or TRBV12-4 to TRBJ2-5; maybe TRBD2 (6 bases). The V end lost 3 bases, the J end lost 5 bases, and 16 bases lay between the germline ends. The CDR3 covers 15 residues. The CDR3 spells CASSFQSGAGETQYF. The CDR3 DNA follows: TGTGCCAGCAGTTTTCAGAGCGGTGCGGGGGAGACCCAGTACTTC.

In this sample, this clonotype turned up many times. The CDR3 spells CSASDVAGVRETQYF. DNA of the CDR3: TGCAGTGCTAGTGATGTGGCGGGAGTGAGGGAGACCCAGTACTTC. J is TRBJ2-5 and V is TRBV20-1; the match to TRBD2 covers 7 bases. With 3 bases clipped from V and 5 bases from J, the junction kept 12 bases outside the gene matches. Germline CDR1 reads DFQATT; CDR2 reads SNEGSKA (reference sequence). The CDR3 runs to 15 residues.

This clonotype was seen a few times. CDR3 bases: TGTGCCAGCAGCTTGGTGGAGGTCCGGACAGATACGCAGTATTTT. Amino acid sequence: CASSLVEVRTDTQYF. V and J are TRBV5-6 and TRBJ2-3, with D possibly TRBD2 on 5 matching bases. Per the germline V gene, CDR1 is SGHDT and CDR2 is YYEEEE. This CDR3 region has 15 residues. The V gene lost 0 bases and the J gene lost 3 bases, with 11 bases spanning the gap.

This clonotype appeared a few times. The V gene is TRBV7-9, the J gene TRBJ2-3; a possible D gene is TRBD1 (7 bases). CDR1 is SEHNR, CDR2 FQNEAQ, per germline (reference sequence). V lost 5 bases, J lost 4 bases, and 13 bases lay in between. The CDR3 extends over 14 amino acids. This CDR3 reads CASSLQGGPDTQYF. The CDR3 DNA sequence: TGTGCCAGCAGCCTCCAGGGGGGCCCAGATACGCAGTATTTT.

CDR3 sequence reads: CASSLDGSLNTEAFF. For the CDR3, the DNA is TGTGCCAGCAGCTTAGACGGCAGCCTGAACACTGAAGCTTTCTTT. This rearrangement joins TRBV7-9 to TRBJ1-1; D unclear. Looked up from germline, CDR1 is SEHNR and CDR2 is FQNEAQ (reference sequence). The CDR3 is 15 amino acids. With 1 base removed from V and 0 bases from J, the gap between germline ends came to 9 bases.

V gene TRBV6-1 combines with J gene TRBJ1-4, with D perhaps TRBD1 (5 bases). Trimming shortened V by 3 bases and J by 8 bases, and 13 bases separated the two germline ends. The CDR3 sequence is 14 residues long. Germline CDR1 reads MNHNS; CDR2 reads SASEGT. CDR3 in DNA: TGTGCCAGCAGTGACGGGACTCCATACGAAAAACTGTTTTTT. This gives the protein CASSDGTPYEKLFF.

V and J are TRBV10-3 and TRBJ2-7, with no clear D. The CDR3 consists of 14 residues. The V end lost 0 bases, the J end lost 4 bases, and 10 bases lay between the germline ends. Germline CDR1 and CDR2: ENHRY and SYGVKD. CDR3 in DNA: TGTGCCATCAGTGAGTCCGACGGAAGATACGAGCAGTACTTC. Translated, it gives CAISESDGRYEQYF.

V is TRBV7-8 and J is TRBJ2-5, with TRBD1 as a possible D gene (7 bases). The CDR3 totals 13 residues. Germline CDR1 reads SGHVS; CDR2 reads FQNEAQ. The germline V and J ends were trimmed by 7 bases and 5 bases, with 14 bases remaining between them. The CDR3 DNA sequence: TGTGCCAGCATTTTCCAGGGGGGCGAGACCCAGTACTTC. Protein: CASIFQGGETQYF.

This clonotype was detected ten times or more. The gene calls are TRBV2 and TRBJ2-1; no definite D call. There are 15 residues in the CDR3. Germline V gene data show CDR1 as SNHLY and CDR2 as FYNNEI. Trimming shortened V by 7 bases and J by 1 base, and 14 bases separated the two germline ends. The CDR3 reads CASTPGRSSYNEQFF. The DNA for the CDR3 is TGTGCCAGCACCCCCGGGCGGTCGTCCTACAATGAGCAGTTCTTC.

The chain is built from TRBV20-1 and TRBJ2-5; tentative D call: TRBD1 (5 bases). V shed 0 bases and J shed 6 bases, with 11 bases lying between them. Germline V gene sequence: CDR1 DFQATT, CDR2 SNEGSKA (reference sequence). This CDR3 has 13 residues. The CDR3 region has the DNA TGCAGTGCTAGAGATCTAGGGGTGCAGACCCAGTACTTC. Protein product: CSARDLGVQTQYF.